This T cell receptor (beta chain) emerged from a study of CD8 T cells in ankylosing spondylitis. Overall study findings and caveats: Previous work reported some of these motif variants in the synovial fluid and blood of reactive arthritis. A TCR beta motif of several highly homologous variants appeared characteristic of ankylosing spondylitis blood. Enrichment of disease-linked clones was reportedly significant in matched ankylosing spondylitis synovial fluid.

To note about this clonotype: Its target is unknown.

Trimming left V 4 bases short and J 4 bases short, with 7 bases between. CDR3 length equals 13 residues. CDR1 is KGHSH and CDR2 is LQKENI in the germline V gene. MiXCR, run by TCRdb on the 5' RACE reads, gives a single entry per CDR3 protein. Altogether fewer than 400,000 distinct CDR3 sequences are present, 14% to 15% being singletons, with the ten largest covering 0.9% to 1.2%. Sequenced: blood, either unsorted or a sorted T cell fraction (not recorded which). This chain uses TRBV18 with TRBJ2-2, with D perhaps matching TRBD1 (6 bases). This TCR derives from a male donor with ankylosing spondylitis or in good health (not recorded which). The CDR3 sequence is CASSLDSTGELFF. Written as DNA, the CDR3 is TGTGCCAGCTCACTGGACAGCACCGGGGAGCTGTTTTTT.